These 18 T cell receptor beta chains were all obtained from the same sample, sequenced in a study of early T cells in non-severe SARS-CoV-2 infection. One entry per CDR3 protein, called by TCRdb with MiXCR from the 5' RACE reads. Here the sample spans about 27,000 distinct CDR3 sequences, roughly 5.6% being singletons. Sequencing was carried out using whole blood. Receptor source: an adult who was a healthcare worker with PCR-confirmed SARS-CoV-2 infection or an uninfected control (not recorded which).

In this sample, this clonotype turned up many times. The J gene is TRBJ2-2, the V gene TRBV6-5, with D possibly matching TRBD1 (5 bases). Germline CDR1 and CDR2: MNHEY and SVGAGI. This CDR3 is 13 amino acids long. Deletions cut 8 bases from V and 4 bases from J, with 11 bases between. In nucleotides, the CDR3 is TGTGCCAGCGTTCCAAGGGGCACCGGGGAGCTGTTTTTT. Its translation is CASVPRGTGELFF.

V usage is TRBV7-2 and J usage is TRBJ2-7; 8 positions agree with TRBD2. The CDR3 sequence is 16 residues long. V trimming: 5 bases; J trimming: 2 bases; junction bases outside the gene matches: 11. In germline, CDR1 is SGHTA, CDR2 FQGNSA. The CDR3 loop reads CASSPSVAGRTYEQYF. The CDR3, as DNA: TGTGCCAGCAGCCCCTCCGTAGCGGGGCGCACCTACGAGCAGTACTTC.

This clonotype came up many times. The chain joins TRBV5-1 to TRBJ2-5, with D perhaps matching TRBD1 or TRBD2 (6 bases each). Trimming pared 1 base from V and 5 bases from J, leaving 12 bases between. This CDR3 has 14 residues. Looked up from germline, CDR1 is SGHRS and CDR2 is YFSETQ. The CDR3 region has the DNA TGCGCCAGCAGCTTGCCGGGGGCATATGAGACCCAGTACTTC. Translating gives CASSLPGAYETQYF.

This clonotype has a count of ten or more. The rearrangement links TRBV12-3 or TRBV12-4 to TRBJ2-7; 7 bases are a match to TRBD1. The trim removed 6 bases at V and 2 bases at J, leaving 4 bases unmatched. The CDR3 runs 13 residues. The CDR3 region has the DNA TGTGCCAGCAGAATAGACAGGGCCTACGAGCAGTACTTC. Translating it yields CASRIDRAYEQYF.

The chain uses TRBV20-1 and TRBJ1-5; 7 nucleotides agree with TRBD1. This CDR3 comprises 15 residues. In germline, CDR1 is DFQATT, CDR2 SNEGSKA (reference sequence). After removal of 3 bases from V and 6 bases from J, the junction contained 11 bases not matched to a gene. CDR3 residues: CSASEPDREGQPQHF. The CDR3 DNA reads TGCAGTGCTAGCGAACCTGACAGGGAGGGTCAGCCCCAGCATTTT.

The sample holds many counts of this clonotype. The V call is TRBV7-2, the J call TRBJ1-1; 7 bases map to TRBD1. The CDR3 sequence is 15 residues long. V shed 1 base and J 4 bases; nucleotides not matched to a gene: 6. Germline CDR1 SGHTA, CDR2 FQGNSA. Written as DNA, the CDR3 is TGTGCCAGCAGCTTAGGTTATAGACAGGGCACTGAAGCTTTCTTT. Protein product: CASSLGYRQGTEAFF.

The sample holds a few counts of this clonotype. The chain is built from TRBV27 and TRBJ1-2; D is perhaps TRBD1 (5 bases). The germline V gene encodes CDR1 MNHEY and CDR2 SMNVEV (reference sequence). Trimming removed 5 bases from V and 8 bases from J, with 15 bases in between. The CDR3 consists of 13 residues. The CDR3 DNA reads TGTGCCAGCAGTCCGGGACGTTTGATAGGCTACACCTTC. This gives the protein CASSPGRLIGYTF.

The chain links TRBV11-2 to TRBJ2-2; D not resolved. Germline CDR1 and CDR2: SGHAT and FQNNGV. There are 12 residues in the CDR3. V gave up 6 bases and J gave up 5 bases, with 7 bases separating them. For the CDR3, the DNA is TGTGCCAGCAGACGGGTAACCGGGGAGCTGTTTTTT. Translation gives CASRRVTGELFF.

Only a few counts were recorded for this clonotype. This chain uses TRBV5-1 with TRBJ1-1, with 12 bases aligning to TRBD1. The V gene end was trimmed by 4 bases and the J gene end by 3 bases; junction bases not matched to a gene: 7. The CDR3 covers 16 residues. Germline CDR1 reads SGHRS; CDR2 reads YFSETQ. The CDR3 region has the DNA TGCGCCAGCAGCCCCGGGACAGGGGGCTATCACACTGAAGCTTTCTTT. This encodes CASSPGTGGYHTEAFF.

This clonotype was counted many times. This rearrangement joins TRBV4-3 to TRBJ2-1; a weak D match, TRBD2 (5 bases). Germline V gives CDR1 LGHNA, CDR2 YSLEER. V was trimmed by 2 bases and J by 6 bases, leaving 8 bases between them. The CDR3 extends over 13 amino acids. The CDR3 here is CASSQRLANEQFF. In nucleotides, the CDR3 is TGCGCCAGCAGCCAACGCCTAGCCAATGAGCAGTTCTTC.

This clonotype came up many times. The chain combines TRBV7-9 with TRBJ2-3, with 9 bases that match TRBD1. The junction had 3 bases not matched to a gene; V was cut back by 5 bases and J by 9 bases. The CDR3 is 12 residues long. Germline CDR1 reads SEHNR; CDR2 reads FQNEAQ (reference sequence). The DNA of the CDR3 is TGTGCCAGCAGCCAAGGGACAGGGACGCAGTATTTT. It encodes CASSQGTGTQYF.

This clonotype is medium-sized. The rearrangement links TRBV15 to TRBJ2-1; D remains ambiguous. The CDR3 has 15 residues. The V gene's germline CDR1 is LNHNV and CDR2 YYDKDF (reference sequence). V lost 0 bases and J lost 5, with 11 bases in between. The CDR3 DNA is TGTGCCACCAGCAGAGATAGGTGGCCGAACAATGAGCAGTTCTTC. Protein sequence: CATSRDRWPNNEQFF. The full variable domain, its missing parts supplied by reference TRBV15 and TRBJ2-1, is DAMVIQNPRYQVTQFGKPVTLSCSQTLNHNVMYWYQQKSSQAPKLLFHYYDKDFNNEADTPDNFQSRRPNTSFCFLDIRSPGLGDTAMYLCATSRDRWPNNEQFFGPGTRLTVL.

This clonotype was seen repeatedly, ten times or more. The chain has TRBV6-2 or TRBV6-3 and TRBJ1-5; TRBD1 might be the D (6 bases). Trimming took 5 bases from V and 5 from J, leaving 13 bases between them. This CDR3 region has 14 residues. Germline assignment: CDR1 MNHEY and CDR2 SVGEGT. Written as DNA, the CDR3 is TGTGCCAGCAGTCTAGACAGGTTTTATCAGCCCCAGCATTTT. This gives the protein CASSLDRFYQPQHF.

The rearrangement joins TRBV29-1 to TRBJ2-5; 10 bases fit TRBD1. Germline lookup yields CDR1 SQVTM and CDR2 ANQGSEA. This CDR3 has 15 residues. With V trimmed by 7 bases and J by 2 bases, 10 bases remained unmatched. The CDR3 DNA reads TGCAGCGCTAGCCCGGGACAGGGGCATCAAGAGACCCAGTACTTC. Its translation: CSASPGQGHQETQYF.

This clonotype was observed many times. The V call is TRBV27, the J call TRBJ2-1, with 12 bases aligning to TRBD2. The CDR3 length is 15 residues. The germline V gene encodes CDR1 MNHEY and CDR2 SMNVEV (reference sequence). Trimming took 6 bases from V and 6 from J; bases not matched to a gene: 6. CDR3 in amino acids: CASRLAGGPPNEQFF. As DNA, the CDR3 is TGTGCCAGCAGACTAGCGGGGGGCCCCCCCAATGAGCAGTTCTTC.

This clonotype has ten or more counts. The rearrangement links TRBV5-1 to TRBJ1-2, with a weak D call TRBD1 (6 bases). CDR1 SGHRS and CDR2 YFSETQ come from the germline V gene. This CDR3 comprises 14 residues. V was shortened by 0 bases and J by 4 bases, with 10 bases between the two germline ends. CDR3 amino acids: CASSLAQGLYGYTF. CDR3 DNA: TGCGCCAGCAGCTTGGCCCAGGGGCTCTATGGCTACACCTTC. Full variable domain (remainder filled in from reference TRBV5-1 and TRBJ1-2): KAGVTQTPRYLIKTRGQQVTLSCSPISGHRSVSWYQQTPGQGLQFLFEYFSETQRNKGNFPGRFSGRQFSNSRSEMNVSTLELGDSALYLCASSLAQGLYGYTFGSGTRLTVV.

This clonotype was found a few times. CDR3 amino acids: CASRLTSGSVYEQFF. DNA of the CDR3: TGTGCCAGCAGATTGACTAGCGGGAGTGTATATGAGCAGTTCTTC. The rearrangement joins TRBV28 to TRBJ2-1; 12 bases match TRBD2. Germline V gene sequence: CDR1 MDHEN, CDR2 SYDVKM. Losses at the gene ends were 6 bases for V and 8 bases for J; bases not matched to a gene: 8. CDR3 length: 15 amino acids.

This clonotype has a handful of counts. V is TRBV11-2 and J is TRBJ2-1, with 9 bases lining up with TRBD2. V was clipped by 8 bases and J by 5 bases; unmatched bases: 10. This CDR3 contains 15 residues. From germline, CDR1 is SGHAT and CDR2 FQNNGV. This CDR3 reads CASPGREGLHNEQFF. In nucleotides, the CDR3 is TGTGCCAGCCCAGGGCGGGAGGGCCTCCACAATGAGCAGTTCTTC.